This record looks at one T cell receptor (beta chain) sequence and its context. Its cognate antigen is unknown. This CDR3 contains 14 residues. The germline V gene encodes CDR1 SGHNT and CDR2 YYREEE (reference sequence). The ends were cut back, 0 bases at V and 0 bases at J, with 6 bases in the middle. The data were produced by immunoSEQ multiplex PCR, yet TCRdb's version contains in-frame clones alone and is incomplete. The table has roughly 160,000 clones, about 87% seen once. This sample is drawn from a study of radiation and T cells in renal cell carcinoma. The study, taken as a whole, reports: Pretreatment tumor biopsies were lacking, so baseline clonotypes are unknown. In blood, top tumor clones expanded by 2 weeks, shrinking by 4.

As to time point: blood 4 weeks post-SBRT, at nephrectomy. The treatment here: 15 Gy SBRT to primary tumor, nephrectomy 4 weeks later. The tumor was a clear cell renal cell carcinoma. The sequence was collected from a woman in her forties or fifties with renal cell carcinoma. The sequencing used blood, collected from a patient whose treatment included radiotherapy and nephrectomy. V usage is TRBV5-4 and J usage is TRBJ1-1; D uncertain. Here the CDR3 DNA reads TGTGCCAGCAGCTTGGGGGATATGAACACTGAAGCTTTCTTT. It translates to CASSLGDMNTEAFF.